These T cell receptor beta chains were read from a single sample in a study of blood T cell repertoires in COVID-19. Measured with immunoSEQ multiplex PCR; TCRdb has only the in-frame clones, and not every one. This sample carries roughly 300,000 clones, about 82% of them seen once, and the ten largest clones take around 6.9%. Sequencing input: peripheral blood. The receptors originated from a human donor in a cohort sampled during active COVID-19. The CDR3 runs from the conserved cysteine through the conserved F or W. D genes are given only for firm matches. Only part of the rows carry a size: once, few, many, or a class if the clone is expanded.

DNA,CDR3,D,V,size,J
TGTGCCAGCAGTTTCCAGAATCAGCCCCAGCATTTT,CASSFQNQPQHF,.,TRBV12-3/TRBV12-4,.,TRBJ1-5
TGTGCCAGCAGCTTAGGACAGTCAACCTACAATGAGCAGTTCTTC,CASSLGQSTYNEQFF,.,TRBV7-6,.,TRBJ2-1
TGTGCCAGCCGGGGGGGATTCGATCAGCCCCAGCATTTT,CASRGGFDQPQHF,.,TRBV7-3,once,TRBJ1-5
TGCAGTGCTAGTTACAGGGGGCCCTATGGCTACACCTTC,CSASYRGPYGYTF,TRBD1,TRBV20-1,.,TRBJ1-2
TGTGCCAGCAGCCAAGATAGCGAGCGGGGCCCATCCTACGAGCAGTACTTC,CASSQDSERGPSYEQYF,TRBD2,TRBV3-1/TRBV3-2,.,TRBJ2-7
TGCAGCGCCTTGAGGACGAGGGTAGGCACTGAAGCTTTCTTT,CSALRTRVGTEAFF,.,TRBV29-1,.,TRBJ1-1
TGTGCCATCAGTGAGTCGATGTCAGGGGGGAAACAGCCCCAGCATTTT,CAISESMSGGKQPQHF,TRBD1,TRBV10-3,.,TRBJ1-5
TGTGCCACCAGCAAGAAGACGAGCGATCAGCCCCAGCATTTT,CATSKKTSDQPQHF,.,TRBV15,.,TRBJ1-5
TGTGCCAGCACTACCTACAGATTGGGCAATCAGCCCCAGCATTTT,CASTTYRLGNQPQHF,.,TRBV6-5,.,TRBJ1-5
TGTGCCAGCAAACAGAATTACGAGCAGTACTTC,CASKQNYEQYF,.,TRBV6-5,few,TRBJ2-7
TGTGCCAGCATCTCTAGCGGGGGGGGAGATACGCAGTATTTT,CASISSGGGDTQYF,TRBD2,TRBV6-5,.,TRBJ2-3
TGTGCCAGCAGCTTTAGGGGTCTTTACGAGCAGTACTTC,CASSFRGLYEQYF,.,TRBV5-6,.,TRBJ2-7
TGTGCCAGCAGCTTGGAGGGGCGCTCTGGCTACACCTTC,CASSLEGRSGYTF,.,TRBV5-4,.,TRBJ1-2
TGTGCCAGCTCACCACGGGACAGATCTAGCAATCAGCCCCAGCATTTT,CASSPRDRSSNQPQHF,TRBD1,TRBV18,.,TRBJ1-5
TGTGCCAGCGGTTCTAGCGGGGGCACAGATACGCAGTATTTT,CASGSSGGTDTQYF,TRBD2,TRBV25-1,.,TRBJ2-3
TGTGCCAGCAGTTCGACTAGCGGGCAAGAGACCCAGTACTTC,CASSSTSGQETQYF,TRBD2,TRBV2,.,TRBJ2-5
TGTGCCAGCAGCCCACGGAGGGAGAACTACGAGCAGTACTTC,CASSPRRENYEQYF,.,TRBV7-6,.,TRBJ2-7
TGTGCCATCAGCTGGGACAGGACCTATGGCTACACCTTC,CAISWDRTYGYTF,TRBD1,TRBV10-3,.,TRBJ1-2
TGTGCCAGCAGCTATAGGGTGACAGGGAGACTGGCTGAAGCTTTCTTT,CASSYRVTGRLAEAFF,TRBD1,TRBV9,.,TRBJ1-1
TGTGCCAGCTCACCTGCCCCTTGGCAGGGGGCGGGCGAGCAGTACTTC,CASSPAPWQGAGEQYF,TRBD1,TRBV18,.,TRBJ2-7